Reported below is one T cell receptor beta chain. The antigen remains undetermined. Repertoires were generated with immunoSEQ multiplex PCR, while TCRdb's copy carries only in-frame clones and drops some. Here the sample spans tens of thousands of clones, about 65% being singletons. This record comes from a study of a mutant IDH1 vaccine in newly diagnosed glioma. Across the whole study: Before enrollment, the patients had been treated with radiotherapy alone, temozolomide alone, or both together. Most of them had received both.

Points from the study as a whole: Apparently, pseudoprogression bore no relation to changes among the top peripheral T cell clonotypes. Vaccine-induced immune responses were detected in approximately 93% of patients.

The V end lost 1 base, the J end lost 4 bases, and 8 bases lay between the germline ends. The germline V gene has CDR1 SGHNT and CDR2 YYREEE (reference sequence). This CDR3 is built from 13 residues. Time point specified: week 47, end of study. Doses comprised 300 ug of mutant IDH1 20-mer peptide each, plus topical imiquimod. Each tumor in the donors was a new WHO grade 3 or 4 astrocytoma, IDH1-mutant and ATRX-lost. This chain uses TRBV5-4 with TRBJ1-2; no definite D call. The sequencing here drew on peripheral blood mononuclear cells (PBMCs), taken from a glioma patient whose treatment included an IDH1 peptide vaccine. The clonotype was recovered from a man aged 40-50 years with glioma. Some clones in this sample may be carry-over from other donors' samples. CDR3 DNA sequence: TGTGCCAGCAGCTTGTTAGAGGGCTATGGCTACACCTTC. Translated, it gives CASSLLEGYGYTF. The variable domain in full, completed from reference TRBV5-4 and TRBJ1-2, reads ETGVTQSPTHLIKTRGQQVTLRCSSQSGHNTVSWYQQALGQGPQFIFQYYREEENGRGNFPPRFSGLQFPNYSSELNVNALELDDSALYLCASSLLEGYGYTFGSGTRLTVV.